This TCR beta chain was found in a study of T cells after yellow fever vaccination. Trimming took off 3 bases at V and 3 bases at J, with 8 bases between the two ends. Germline loops: CDR1 MNHEY, CDR2 SMNVEV (reference sequence). CDR3 size: 13 residues. In TCRdb, the 5' RACE reads were re-called with MiXCR into one record per CDR3 protein. This sample has about 580,000 distinct CDR3 sequences, with around a sixth found just once. This clonotype has a handful of counts. The V gene is TRBV27, the J gene TRBJ1-2, with D unclear. Sequenced here: PBMCs, sampled 5 to 6 days after the first yellow fever vaccination. The receptor was isolated from a man aged 18 to 30 who received the YFV17D yellow fever vaccine. CDR3 in DNA: TGTGCCAGCAGTTTGAACAGCCACTATGGCTACACCTTC. Translated: CASSLNSHYGYTF.